This paragraph covers one T cell receptor (beta chain) sequence. This sample is part of a study of T cell responses to AZD1222 COVID-19 vaccine. The CDR3 contains 16 residues. In germline, CDR1 is SGDLS, CDR2 YYNGEE. V shed 5 bases and J shed 3 bases, with 18 bases lying between them. The repertoire was sequenced with immunoSEQ multiplex PCR; TCRdb's copy has only in-frame clones and lacks some. The repertoire holds approximately 130,000 clones, around nine tenths seen once, with around 1.1% in the top ten. The V gene is TRBV9, the J gene TRBJ1-3; tentatively, D is TRBD1 (5 bases). Sequencing was performed on peripheral blood, taken 28 days after the second AZD1222 dose. This TCR came from an adult who received the AZD1222 COVID-19 vaccine. The CDR3 bases are TGTGCCAGCAGTAAAACGGAGGGGCGCGGTGGAAACACCATATATTTT. Encoded protein: CASSKTEGRGGNTIYF.